The 21 T cell receptor beta chains in this list originate from one sample, sequenced in a study of blood T cell repertoires in COVID-19. Clones were read by immunoSEQ multiplex PCR, and TCRdb kept only the in-frame ones, dropping some. The table records just under 60,000 clones, around 87% of them present only once. The sequenced material came from peripheral blood. The receptors derive from a human donor with active COVID-19. The donor label of this sample is uncertain.

The sample holds one count of this clone. The V gene is TRBV6-5, the J gene TRBJ1-3; possibly TRBD1 for D (6 bases). The germline CDR1 and CDR2 sequences are MNHEY and SVGAGI. The length of the CDR3 is 11 residues. CDR3 sequence reads: CAGGSGNTIYF. CDR3 coding DNA: TGTGCAGGGGGCTCTGGAAACACCATATATTTT.

This chain joins TRBV4-2 and TRBJ2-2, with 9 bases aligning to TRBD2. The germline V gene has CDR1 LGHNA and CDR2 YNFKEQ. The CDR3 is 15 amino acids. V was pared by 2 bases and J by 6 bases, with 4 bases of the junction left unmatched. The CDR3 coding sequence is TGTGCCAGCAGCCAAACGAGGACTAGCGCCGGGGAGCTGTTTTTT. Its protein is CASSQTRTSAGELFF.

This sequence joins TRBV7-3 and TRBJ2-2, with D uncertain. Germline V gene lookup returns CDR1 SGHTA and CDR2 FQGTGA. Trimming removed 4 bases from V and 10 bases from J, with 10 bases in between. The CDR3 spans 12 residues. The CDR3 loop is CASSSHGQELFF. The CDR3 nucleotides are TGTGCCAGCAGCTCCCACGGTCAGGAGCTGTTTTTT.

V is TRBV11-1 and J is TRBJ2-7, with TRBD2 as a possible D gene (6 bases). This CDR3 is 14 amino acids long. The V gene's germline CDR1 is SGHAT and CDR2 FQDESV (reference sequence). Trimming left V 4 bases short and J 6 bases short, with 16 bases between. CDR3 protein: CASSWTTSSFEQYF. CDR3 sequence (DNA): TGTGCCAGCAGCTGGACGACTAGTAGCTTCGAGCAGTACTTC.

This clone was counted between two and nine times. The chain uses TRBV9 and TRBJ2-7, with 7 bases identical to TRBD2. The CDR3 runs 14 residues. V shed 2 bases, J shed 2 bases, and the junction held 4 bases outside the gene matches. CDR1 is SGDLS, CDR2 YYNGEE, per germline. The CDR3 reads CASSVGLAAYEQYF. The CDR3 DNA reads TGTGCCAGCAGCGTTGGCCTAGCGGCCTACGAGCAGTACTTC. Full variable domain (outside the CDR3, taken from reference TRBV9 and TRBJ2-7): DSGVTQTPKHLITATGQRVTLRCSPRSGDLSVYWYQQSLDQGLQFLIQYYNGEERAKGNILERFSAQQFPDLHSELNLSSLELGDSALYFCASSVGLAAYEQYFGPGTRLTVT.

The V call is TRBV5-1, the J call TRBJ2-3; maybe TRBD2 (6 bases). Between the trimmed V and J ends, which lost 0 bases and 3 bases, there was a span of 8 bases. The CDR3 is made up of 14 amino acids. Per the germline V gene, CDR1 is SGHRS and CDR2 is YFSETQ. The CDR3 nucleotides are TGCGCCAGCAGCTTGGACGCGGGAACAGATACGCAGTATTTT. This gives the protein CASSLDAGTDTQYF.

The chain uses TRBV28 and TRBJ1-3; 7 positions match TRBD1. The CDR3 is 14 residues long. The germline V gene encodes CDR1 MDHEN and CDR2 SYDVKM. Unmatched junction bases numbered 3, after V lost 5 bases and J lost 2 bases. CDR3 bases: TGTGCCAGCAGTAGCCAGGGGGCTGGAAACACCATATATTTT. It encodes CASSSQGAGNTIYF.

The chain joins TRBV3-1 (or the pseudogene TRBV3-2) to TRBJ2-7; D is uncertain. Trimming stripped 1 base from V and 3 bases from J, with 10 bases between. The germline V gene encodes CDR1 LGHDT and CDR2 YNNKEL (reference sequence). CDR3 length: 14 amino acids. The CDR3: CASSQGPPGYEQYF. As DNA, the CDR3 is TGTGCCAGCAGCCAAGGCCCGCCCGGCTACGAGCAGTACTTC.

The chain links TRBV18 to TRBJ1-1, with a tentative D call TRBD1 (6 bases). There are 11 residues in the CDR3. Germline V CDR1 and CDR2: KGHSH, LQKENI. V was pared by 5 bases and J by 8 bases, with 9 bases between. CDR3 amino acids: CASSNREEAFF. The CDR3 DNA is TGTGCCAGCTCAAACAGGGAAGAAGCTTTCTTT.

J is TRBJ2-7 and V is TRBV11-2, with TRBD2 as a possible D gene (6 bases). Trimming removed 1 base from V and 3 bases from J, with 13 bases in between. CDR1 SGHAT and CDR2 FQNNGV come from the germline V gene. CDR3 length: 15 amino acids. The CDR3 sequence: CASSLGASGFYEQYF. For the CDR3, the DNA is TGTGCCAGCAGCTTAGGCGCCAGCGGGTTCTACGAGCAGTACTTC.

The rearrangement links TRBV4-2 to TRBJ1-5; D is undetermined. The V gene's germline CDR1 is LGHNA and CDR2 YNFKEQ. V gave up 1 base and J gave up 7 bases, with 5 bases separating them. This CDR3 region has 12 residues. Here the CDR3 DNA reads TGTGCCAGCAGCCAAGGACTACAGCCCCAGCATTTT. Its translation is CASSQGLQPQHF.

This clone was counted a single time. V usage is TRBV5-1 and J usage is TRBJ2-1; the match to TRBD2 covers 10 bases. Germline CDR1 reads SGHRS; CDR2 reads YFSETQ. With V trimmed by 2 bases and J by 6 bases, 8 bases remained unmatched. The CDR3 has 16 residues. CDR3 region: CASSFDNSGGINEQFF. The CDR3 coding sequence is TGCGCCAGCAGCTTCGATAATAGCGGGGGGATCAATGAGCAGTTCTTC.

The J gene is TRBJ2-1, the V gene TRBV5-4, with TRBD2 identical over 8 bases. With 4 bases clipped from V and 6 bases from J, the junction kept 12 bases outside the gene matches. CDR1 SGHNT and CDR2 YYREEE come from the germline V gene (reference sequence). This CDR3 is 16 amino acids long. The CDR3 bases are TGTGCCAGCAGCCACTCGGGACTAGTTAAGGGCAATGAGCAGTTCTTC. This sequence encodes CASSHSGLVKGNEQFF.

The chain couples TRBV10-3 to TRBJ1-1; 7 positions match TRBD1. V lost 2 bases, J lost 0 bases, and 3 bases stayed unmatched. Germline V lookup: CDR1 ENHRY, CDR2 SYGVKD. The CDR3 runs to 15 residues. The CDR3 reads CAISERGTVNTEAFF. CDR3 nucleotide sequence: TGTGCCATCAGTGAGAGGGGGACAGTGAACACTGAAGCTTTCTTT.

V is TRBV11-2 and J is TRBJ2-7, with D perhaps matching TRBD1 (6 bases). Germline CDR1 SGHAT, CDR2 FQNNGV. The CDR3 has 18 residues. The V end was cut by 5 bases, the J end by 4 bases, with 27 bases between. The CDR3 region has the DNA TGTGCCAGCAGCGGGGGCTACTACGGGTCGGGAAAATTTTACGAGCAGTACTTC. It specifies CASSGGYYGSGKFYEQYF.

CDR3 DNA: TGTGCCAGCAGATTGACAGGGCAGAACTATGGCTACACCTTC. This gives the protein CASRLTGQNYGYTF. The chain links TRBV2 to TRBJ1-2; 7 bases match TRBD1. The CDR3 loop spans 14 amino acids. Germline CDR1 is SNHLY and CDR2 is FYNNEI. Losses at the gene ends were 6 bases for V and 2 bases for J; bases not matched to a gene: 6.

This chain connects TRBV19 to TRBJ2-6; D possibly corresponds to TRBD1 (6 bases). Germline values: CDR1 LNHDA, CDR2 SQIVND (reference sequence). CDR3 size: 15 residues. Trimming removed 6 bases from V and 4 bases from J, with 13 bases in between. CDR3: CASRRQAFGANVLTF. The CDR3 DNA reads TGTGCCAGTAGGAGACAGGCTTTCGGGGCCAACGTCCTGACTTTC. Full variable domain (rest looked up from reference TRBV19 and TRBJ2-6): DGGITQSPKYLFRKEGQNVTLSCEQNLNHDAMYWYRQDPGQGLRLIYYSQIVNDFQKGDIAEGYSVSREKKESFPLTVTSAQKNPTAFYLCASRRQAFGANVLTFGAGSRLTVL.

This rearrangement joins TRBV3-1 (or the pseudogene TRBV3-2) to TRBJ1-6; D not resolved. Germline V gene data show CDR1 as LGHDT and CDR2 as YNNKEL (reference sequence). V lost 6 bases and J lost 1, with 4 bases in between. The CDR3 totals 13 residues. CDR3 in DNA: TGTGCCAGCAGATTATCCTATAATTCACCCCTCCACTTT. Its protein is CASRLSYNSPLHF.

The chain uses TRBV10-3 and TRBJ1-3; possible D gene TRBD1, 6 bases. V lost 5 bases and J 4 bases, leaving 15 bases between the germline ends. Germline V gives CDR1 ENHRY, CDR2 SYGVKD. The CDR3 length is 15 residues. The CDR3 coding sequence is TGTGCCATCAGTTCCCGGGGGGGCGCCGGAAACACCATATATTTT. Translation gives CAISSRGGAGNTIYF.

This sequence joins TRBV2 and TRBJ2-7; 12 bases are a match to TRBD2. Germline V gene data show CDR1 as SNHLY and CDR2 as FYNNEI. V dropped 7 bases and J dropped 5; count of bases not matched to a gene: 9. The CDR3 runs to 15 residues. The CDR3 nucleotides are TGTGCCAGCAATAGACTAGCGGGAGAGGCCCACGAGCAGTACTTC. Amino acid sequence: CASNRLAGEAHEQYF.

J is TRBJ1-5 and V is TRBV18, with 9 bases lining up with TRBD1. The ends lost 2 bases at V and 5 bases at J; junction bases unmatched: 7. The length of the CDR3 is 16 residues. Germline V gene lookup returns CDR1 KGHSH and CDR2 LQKENI. CDR3 loop: CASSPGDRVVYQPQHF. CDR3 bases: TGTGCCAGCTCACCAGGGGACAGGGTTGTATATCAGCCCCAGCATTTT. The full variable domain, completed using reference TRBV18 and TRBJ1-5, is NAGVMQNPRHLVRRRGQEARLRCSPMKGHSHVYWYRQLPEEGLKFMVYLQKENIIDESGMPKERFSAEFPKEGPSILRIQQVVRGDSAAYFCASSPGDRVVYQPQHFGDGTRLSIL.